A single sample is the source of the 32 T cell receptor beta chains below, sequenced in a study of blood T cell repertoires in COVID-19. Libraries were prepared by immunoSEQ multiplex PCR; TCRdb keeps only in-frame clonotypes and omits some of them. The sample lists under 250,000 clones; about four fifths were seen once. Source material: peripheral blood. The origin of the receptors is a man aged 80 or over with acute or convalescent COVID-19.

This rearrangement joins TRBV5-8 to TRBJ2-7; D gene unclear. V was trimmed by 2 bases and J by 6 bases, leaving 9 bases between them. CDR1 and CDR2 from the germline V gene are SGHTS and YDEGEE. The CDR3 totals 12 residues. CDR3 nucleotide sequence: TGTGCCAGCAGCTTCTCTAAAACCGAGCAGTACTTC. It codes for CASSFSKTEQYF. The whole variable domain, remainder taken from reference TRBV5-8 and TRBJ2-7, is EAGVTQSPTHLIKTRGQQATLRCSPISGHTSVYWYQQALGLGLQFLLWYDEGEERNRGNFPPRFSGRQFPNYSSELNVNALELEDSALYLCASSFSKTEQYFGPGTRLTVT.

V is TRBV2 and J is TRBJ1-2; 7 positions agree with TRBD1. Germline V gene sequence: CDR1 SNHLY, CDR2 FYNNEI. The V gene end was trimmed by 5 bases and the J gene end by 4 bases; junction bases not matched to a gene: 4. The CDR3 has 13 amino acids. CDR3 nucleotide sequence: TGTGCCAGCAGTACAGGGGTGGGCTATGGCTACACCTTC. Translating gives CASSTGVGYGYTF. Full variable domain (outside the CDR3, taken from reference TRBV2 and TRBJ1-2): EPEVTQTPSHQVTQMGQEVILRCVPISNHLYFYWYRQILGQKVEFLVSFYNNEISEKSEIFDDQFSVERPDGSNFTLKIRSTKLEDSAMYFCASSTGVGYGYTFGSGTRLTVV.

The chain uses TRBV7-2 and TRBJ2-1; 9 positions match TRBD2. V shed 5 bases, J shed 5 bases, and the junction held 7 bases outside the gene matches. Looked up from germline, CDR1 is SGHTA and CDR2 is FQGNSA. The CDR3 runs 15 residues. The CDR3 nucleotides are TGTGCCAGCAGCCCCGCGGGGGGGCCCAACAATGAGCAGTTCTTC. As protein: CASSPAGGPNNEQFF.

The CDR3 here is CASRRRTGGNEKLFF. The CDR3 coding sequence is TGTGCCAGCCGTCGGAGGACGGGGGGGAATGAAAAACTGTTTTTT. The chain uses TRBV2 and TRBJ1-4, with D possibly TRBD1 on 5 matching bases. The germline V and J ends were trimmed by 8 bases and 5 bases, with 18 bases remaining between them. The CDR3 contains 15 residues. The germline CDR1 and CDR2 sequences are SNHLY and FYNNEI.

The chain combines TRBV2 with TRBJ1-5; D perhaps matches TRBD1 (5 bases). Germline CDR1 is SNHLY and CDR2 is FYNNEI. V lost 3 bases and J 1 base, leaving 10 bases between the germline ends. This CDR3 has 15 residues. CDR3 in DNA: TGTGCCAGCAGTGAGGCCAAGGGGAGCAATCAGCCCCAGCATTTT. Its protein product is CASSEAKGSNQPQHF.

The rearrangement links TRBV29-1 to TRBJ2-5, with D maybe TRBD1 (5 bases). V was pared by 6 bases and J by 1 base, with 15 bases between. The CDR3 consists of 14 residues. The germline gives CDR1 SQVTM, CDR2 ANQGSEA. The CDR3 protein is CSVATGLLQETQYF. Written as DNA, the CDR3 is TGCAGCGTCGCTACAGGTCTCCTCCAAGAGACCCAGTACTTC.

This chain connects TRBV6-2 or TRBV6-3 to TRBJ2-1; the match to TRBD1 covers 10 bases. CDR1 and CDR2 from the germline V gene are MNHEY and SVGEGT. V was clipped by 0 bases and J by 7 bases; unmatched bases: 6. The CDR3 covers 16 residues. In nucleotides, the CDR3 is TGTGCCAGCAGTTACTCGATGGGGACAGGGGTGAATGAGCAGTTCTTC. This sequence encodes CASSYSMGTGVNEQFF.

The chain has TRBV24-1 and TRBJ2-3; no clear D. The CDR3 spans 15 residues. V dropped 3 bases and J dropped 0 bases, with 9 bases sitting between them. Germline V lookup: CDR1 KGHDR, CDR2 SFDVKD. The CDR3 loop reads CATSDPRRSTDTQYF. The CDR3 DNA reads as TGTGCCACCAGTGATCCCAGGCGAAGCACAGATACGCAGTATTTT.

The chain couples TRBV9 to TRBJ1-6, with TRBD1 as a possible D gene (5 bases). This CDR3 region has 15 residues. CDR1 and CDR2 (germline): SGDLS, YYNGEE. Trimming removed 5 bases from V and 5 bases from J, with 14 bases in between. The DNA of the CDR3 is TGTGCCAGCAGAAGCGGGGCCCGGAATAATTCACCCCTCCACTTT. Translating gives CASRSGARNNSPLHF. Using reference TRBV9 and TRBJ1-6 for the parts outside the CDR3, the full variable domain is DSGVTQTPKHLITATGQRVTLRCSPRSGDLSVYWYQQSLDQGLQFLIQYYNGEERAKGNILERFSAQQFPDLHSELNLSSLELGDSALYFCASRSGARNNSPLHFGNGTRLTVT.

CDR3 DNA sequence: TGTGCCAGCTCACCCTACGGGCTAGCGGGAGTTGTCTATGAGCAGTTCTTC. Its translation is CASSPYGLAGVVYEQFF. V is TRBV18 and J is TRBJ2-1; TRBD2 matches at 10 bases. Germline assignment: CDR1 KGHSH and CDR2 LQKENI. V dropped 3 bases and J dropped 8; count of bases not matched to a gene: 13. CDR3 length: 17 amino acids.

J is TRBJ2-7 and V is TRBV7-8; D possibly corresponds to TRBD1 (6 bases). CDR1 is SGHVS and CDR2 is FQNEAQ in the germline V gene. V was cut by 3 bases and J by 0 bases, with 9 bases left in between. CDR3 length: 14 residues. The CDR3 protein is CASSLQGSSYEQYF. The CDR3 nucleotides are TGTGCCAGCAGCTTGCAGGGGTCCTCCTACGAGCAGTACTTC.

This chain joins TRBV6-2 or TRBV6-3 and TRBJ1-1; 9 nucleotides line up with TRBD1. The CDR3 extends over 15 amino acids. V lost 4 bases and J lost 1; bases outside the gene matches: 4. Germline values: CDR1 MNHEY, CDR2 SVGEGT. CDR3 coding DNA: TGTGCCAGCAGTTCGGGGACAGGGAGGAACACTGAAGCTTTCTTT. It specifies CASSSGTGRNTEAFF.

For the CDR3, the DNA is TGTGCCAGCAGCGCGGCAGGGTCGCAAGAGACCCAGTACTTC. This sequence encodes CASSAAGSQETQYF. The J gene is TRBJ2-5, the V gene TRBV7-9; tentative D call: TRBD1 (5 bases). CDR3 length: 14 amino acids. Trimming removed 5 bases at V and 2 bases at J, with 12 bases between. Looked up from germline, CDR1 is SEHNR and CDR2 is FQNEAQ (reference sequence). The whole variable domain, filled in from reference TRBV7-9 and TRBJ2-5, reads DTGVSQNPRHKITKRGQNVTFRCDPISEHNRLYWYRQTLGQGPEFLTYFQNEAQLEKSRLLSDRFSAERPKGSFSTLEIQRTEQGDSAMYLCASSAAGSQETQYFGPGTRLLVL.

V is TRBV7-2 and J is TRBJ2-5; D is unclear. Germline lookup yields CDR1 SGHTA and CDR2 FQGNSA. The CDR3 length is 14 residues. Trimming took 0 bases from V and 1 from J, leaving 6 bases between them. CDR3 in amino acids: CASSLANFQETQYF. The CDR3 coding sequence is TGTGCCAGCAGCTTAGCGAACTTCCAAGAGACCCAGTACTTC. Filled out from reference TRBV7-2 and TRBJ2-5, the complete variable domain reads GAGVSQSPSNKVTEKGKDVELRCDPISGHTALYWYRQSLGQGLEFLIYFQGNSAPDKSGLPSDRFSAERTGGSVSTLTIQRTQQEDSAVYLCASSLANFQETQYFGPGTRLLVL.

The CDR3 loop reads CASTTQFSLRETQYF. DNA of the CDR3: TGTGCCAGCACAACGCAGTTCTCCCTCAGGGAGACCCAGTACTTC. The rearrangement uses TRBV2 and TRBJ2-5; the D is unclear. Trimming shortened V by 7 bases and J by 5 bases, and 20 bases separated the two germline ends. This CDR3 is 15 amino acids long. Germline assignment: CDR1 SNHLY and CDR2 FYNNEI.

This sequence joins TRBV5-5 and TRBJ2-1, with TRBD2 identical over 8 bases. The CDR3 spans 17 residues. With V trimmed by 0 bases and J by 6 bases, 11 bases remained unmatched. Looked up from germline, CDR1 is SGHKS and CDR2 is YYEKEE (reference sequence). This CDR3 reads CASSLDPRAGGRNEQFF. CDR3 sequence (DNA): TGTGCCAGCAGCTTGGACCCCCGGGCGGGGGGTCGCAATGAGCAGTTCTTC.

CDR3 residues: CASTRTVAYISYNEQFF. In nucleotides, the CDR3 is TGTGCCAGCACCAGGACAGTCGCGTACATATCCTACAATGAGCAGTTCTTC. The chain links TRBV27 to TRBJ2-1, with D possibly matching TRBD1 (6 bases). Germline CDR1 and CDR2: MNHEY and SMNVEV (reference sequence). CDR3 size: 17 residues. Trimming pared 7 bases from V and 1 base from J, leaving 20 bases between.

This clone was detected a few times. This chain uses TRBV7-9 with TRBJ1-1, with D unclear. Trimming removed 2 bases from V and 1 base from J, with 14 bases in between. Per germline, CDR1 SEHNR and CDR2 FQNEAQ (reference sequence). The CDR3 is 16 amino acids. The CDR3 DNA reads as TGTGCCAGCAGCTTATCCGGACGGGGAGGGAACACTGAAGCTTTCTTT. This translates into CASSLSGRGGNTEAFF.

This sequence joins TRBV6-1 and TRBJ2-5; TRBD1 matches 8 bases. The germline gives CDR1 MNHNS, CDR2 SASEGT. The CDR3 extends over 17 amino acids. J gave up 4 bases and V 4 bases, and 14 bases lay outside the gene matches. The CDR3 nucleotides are TGTGCCAGCAGTGGAGGGACAGGTCGCCTCAGGGGAGAGACCCAGTACTTC. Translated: CASSGGTGRLRGETQYF.

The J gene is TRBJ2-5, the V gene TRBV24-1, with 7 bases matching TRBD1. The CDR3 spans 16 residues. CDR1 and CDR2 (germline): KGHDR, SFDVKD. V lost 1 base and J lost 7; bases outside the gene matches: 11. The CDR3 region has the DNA TGTGCCACCAGTGATTTACCCGGGACAGCCAAAGGGACCCAGTACTTC. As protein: CATSDLPGTAKGTQYF.

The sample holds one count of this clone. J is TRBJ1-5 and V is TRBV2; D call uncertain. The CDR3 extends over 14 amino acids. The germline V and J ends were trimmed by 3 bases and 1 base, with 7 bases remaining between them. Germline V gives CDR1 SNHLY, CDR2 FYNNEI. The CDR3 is CASSDAESNQPQHF. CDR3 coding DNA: TGTGCCAGCAGTGACGCGGAGAGCAATCAGCCCCAGCATTTT.

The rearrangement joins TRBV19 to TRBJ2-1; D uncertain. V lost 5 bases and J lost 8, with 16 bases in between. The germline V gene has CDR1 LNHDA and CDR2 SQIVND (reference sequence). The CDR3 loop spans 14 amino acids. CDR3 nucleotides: TGTGCCAGTAGTGGGTATCTTGCAGGTTATGAGCAGTTCTTC. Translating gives CASSGYLAGYEQFF.

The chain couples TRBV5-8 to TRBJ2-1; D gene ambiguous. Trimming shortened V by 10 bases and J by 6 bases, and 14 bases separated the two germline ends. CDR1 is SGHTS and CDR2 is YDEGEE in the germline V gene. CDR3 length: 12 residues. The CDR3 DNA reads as TGTGCCGAGACTCCCTTTCTCAATGAGCAGTTCTTC. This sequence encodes CAETPFLNEQFF.

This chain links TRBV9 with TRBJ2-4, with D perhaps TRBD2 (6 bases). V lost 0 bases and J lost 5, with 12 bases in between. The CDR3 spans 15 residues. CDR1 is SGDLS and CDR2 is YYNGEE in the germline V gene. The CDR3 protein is CASSVAGLRQNIQYF. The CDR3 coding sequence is TGTGCCAGCAGCGTAGCTGGACTAAGGCAAAACATTCAGTACTTC.

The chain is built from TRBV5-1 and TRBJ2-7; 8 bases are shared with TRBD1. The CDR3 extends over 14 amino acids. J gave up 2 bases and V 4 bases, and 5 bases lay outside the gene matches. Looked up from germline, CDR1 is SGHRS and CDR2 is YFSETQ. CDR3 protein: CASSPRTGPYEQYF. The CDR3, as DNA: TGCGCCAGCAGCCCACGGACAGGGCCCTACGAGCAGTACTTC.

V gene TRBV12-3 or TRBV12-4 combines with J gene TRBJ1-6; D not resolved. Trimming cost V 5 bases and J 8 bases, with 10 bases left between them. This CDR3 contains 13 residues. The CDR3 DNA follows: TGTGCCAGCAGTCCCCGCGGGGATTCACCCCTCCACTTT. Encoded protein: CASSPRGDSPLHF.

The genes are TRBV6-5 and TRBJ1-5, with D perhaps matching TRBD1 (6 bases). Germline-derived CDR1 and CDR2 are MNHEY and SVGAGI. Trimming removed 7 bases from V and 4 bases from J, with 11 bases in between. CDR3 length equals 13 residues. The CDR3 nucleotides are TGTGCCAGCAAACAGGGACCTAATCAGCCCCAGCATTTT. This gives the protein CASKQGPNQPQHF.

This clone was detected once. CDR3 loop: CASSSGVPAVANYGYTF. The CDR3 DNA reads as TGTGCCAGCAGCTCAGGGGTCCCAGCTGTAGCTAACTATGGCTACACCTTC. The rearrangement links TRBV11-2 to TRBJ1-2, with D maybe TRBD1 (6 bases). CDR1 and CDR2 (germline): SGHAT, FQNNGV. CDR3 size: 17 residues. V was trimmed by 4 bases and J by 0 bases, leaving 18 bases between them.

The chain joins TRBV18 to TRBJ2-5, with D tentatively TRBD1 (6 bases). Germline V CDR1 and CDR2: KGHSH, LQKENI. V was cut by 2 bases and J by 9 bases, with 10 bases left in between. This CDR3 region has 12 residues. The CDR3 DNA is TGTGCCAGCTCACCATCGGACAGAGCCCAGTACTTC. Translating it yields CASSPSDRAQYF.

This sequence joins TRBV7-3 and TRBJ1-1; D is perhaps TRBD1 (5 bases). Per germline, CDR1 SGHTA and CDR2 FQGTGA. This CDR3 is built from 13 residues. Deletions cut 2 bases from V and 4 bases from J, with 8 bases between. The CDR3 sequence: CASSLEGLTEAFF. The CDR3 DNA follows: TGTGCCAGCAGCTTAGAGGGACTCACTGAAGCTTTCTTT.

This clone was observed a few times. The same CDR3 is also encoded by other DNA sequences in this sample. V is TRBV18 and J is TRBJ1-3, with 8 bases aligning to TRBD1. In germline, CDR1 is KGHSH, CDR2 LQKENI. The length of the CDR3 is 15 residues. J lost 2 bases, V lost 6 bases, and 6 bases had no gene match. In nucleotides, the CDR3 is TGTGCCAGCTCGCCGCAGGGGGCAGCTGGAAACACCATATATTTT. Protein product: CASSPQGAAGNTIYF.

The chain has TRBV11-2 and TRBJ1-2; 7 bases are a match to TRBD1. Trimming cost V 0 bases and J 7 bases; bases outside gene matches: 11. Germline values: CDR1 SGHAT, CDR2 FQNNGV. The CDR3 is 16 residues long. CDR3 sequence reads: CASSLDDRGLSSGYTF. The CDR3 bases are TGTGCCAGCAGCTTAGATGATAGGGGGCTCTCGAGTGGCTACACCTTC.